The clone carrying this TCR beta chain was seen only once. The antigen is not known. These data are taken from a study of spatial heterogeneity in lung cancer. Study-wide results and limits: Circulating ubiquitous expanded tumor TCRs were observed more frequently at resection than at follow-up.

The length of the CDR3 is 14 residues. Per the germline V gene, CDR1 is SGHRS and CDR2 is YFSETQ. The V gene end was trimmed by 2 bases and the J gene end by 10 bases; junction bases not matched to a gene: 7. All TCR cDNA molecules were individually tagged with a unique molecular identifier. TCRdb called the 5' RACE reads again in MiXCR, with one record for every CDR3 protein. The data hold about 95,000 distinct CDR3 sequences, with under 9% observed a single time. Time point defined: sample taken at primary tumor resection. Sequencing of whole RNA from tumor, nontumor lung or frozen PBMC involved no sorting. The donors were approximately 65 patients with non-small cell lung cancer that was early-stage and untreated.

The receptor was derived from a male donor with early-stage non-small cell lung cancer. This chain links TRBV5-1 with TRBJ2-1; 9 nucleotides agree with TRBD2. The starting material was PBMCs, obtained at surgery. CDR3 DNA sequence: TGCGCCAGCAGCTTTCTAGCGGGATCCGGGGAGCAGTTCTTC. Amino acids: CASSFLAGSGEQFF.